This T cell receptor (beta chain) came from a study of blood T cell repertoires in COVID-19. Study as a whole: Material from acute and convalescent COVID-19 was sourced from the United States, Italy and Spain.

Some clones are missing from TCRdb's copy, which holds only in-frame ones; the method was immunoSEQ multiplex PCR. The table lists approximately 210,000 clones, under 90% of them singletons. Enrollees, about 18 to 95 years old, lived in 24 US areas. Donors in Cohort 3 counted as recovered after two negative PCRs, clearance, or symptom resolution. The clonotype originates from a woman aged 55 to 70 who had recovered from COVID-19. Specimen: PBMCs or T cells enriched from blood (not recorded which).

CDR3 DNA sequence: TGCGCCAGCAGCCAAGATTGGGACAGTTATACAGAGCAGTACTTC. Its translation: CASSQDWDSYTEQYF. The gene calls are TRBV4-1 and TRBJ2-7, with TRBD1 matching 7 bases. The germline CDR1 and CDR2 sequences are MGHRA and YSYEKL. CDR3 length: 15 residues. With 0 bases clipped from V and 7 bases from J, the junction kept 9 bases outside the gene matches.